Presented here are 30 T cell receptor beta chains from one specimen sequenced in a study of blood T cell repertoires in COVID-19. TCRdb's copy holds only in-frame clones and misses some; the assay was immunoSEQ multiplex PCR. The data contain some 74,000 clones, roughly three quarters of them singletons. The sample comprised peripheral blood. The receptors originated from a human donor in a cohort sampled during active COVID-19.

A single count supports this clone. This chain links TRBV2 with TRBJ1-1; D is perhaps TRBD1 (6 bases). This CDR3 region has 14 residues. The germline V gene encodes CDR1 SNHLY and CDR2 FYNNEI. The V end lost 4 bases, the J end lost 1 base, and 10 bases lay between the germline ends. The CDR3 is CASSVRGANTEAFF. DNA for the CDR3: TGTGCCAGCAGTGTTCGGGGGGCGAACACTGAAGCTTTCTTT.

This chain uses TRBV5-5 with TRBJ2-4, with TRBD1 matching 9 bases. Trimming removed 4 bases from V and 4 bases from J; junction bases left unmatched: 6. The germline CDR1 and CDR2 sequences are SGHKS and YYEKEE (reference sequence). The CDR3 runs 15 residues. The CDR3 protein is CASSLGTGFKNIQYF. The DNA of the CDR3 is TGTGCCAGCAGCCTCGGGACAGGGTTTAAAAACATTCAGTACTTC.

The chain uses TRBV7-2 and TRBJ2-2; 7 nucleotides align to TRBD2. The CDR3 is 14 amino acids. Germline V gene data show CDR1 as SGHTA and CDR2 as FQGNSA. The ends lost 6 bases at V and 5 bases at J; junction bases unmatched: 6. For the CDR3, the DNA is TGTGCCAGCAGAGTCGGAGCGGGGACCGGGGAGCTGTTTTTT. Encoded protein: CASRVGAGTGELFF.

V gene TRBV28 combines with J gene TRBJ2-5, with TRBD1 identical over 9 bases. This CDR3 has 14 amino acids. CDR1 and CDR2 (germline): MDHEN, SYDVKM. V lost 6 bases to trimming and J lost 5 bases; unmatched junction nucleotides: 7. CDR3 DNA sequence: TGTGCCAGCAGACAAGGGACAGGGCGGGAGACCCAGTACTTC. This encodes CASRQGTGRETQYF. The full variable domain, its missing parts supplied by reference TRBV28 and TRBJ2-5, is DVKVTQSSRYLVKRTGEKVFLECVQDMDHENMFWYRQDPGLGLRLIYFSYDVKMKEKGDIPEGYSVSREKKERFSLILESASTNQTSMYLCASRQGTGRETQYFGPGTRLLVL.

In DNA form, the CDR3 reads TGTGCCAGCAGCCCAGACAGGGTAGAGACCCAGTACTTC. It codes for CASSPDRVETQYF. This rearrangement joins TRBV5-6 to TRBJ2-5, with 7 bases aligning to TRBD1. J lost 4 bases, V lost 4 bases, and 4 bases had no gene match. Germline V lookup: CDR1 SGHDT, CDR2 YYEEEE. The CDR3 is 13 residues long.

The chain combines TRBV28 with TRBJ2-1; D not certain. This CDR3 has 15 amino acids. In germline, CDR1 is MDHEN, CDR2 SYDVKM. V shed 3 bases and J shed 8 bases, with 17 bases lying between them. The CDR3 nucleotides read TGTGCCAGCAGTTTGAGGATATCGGTAGGCGATGAGCAGTTCTTC. Translating it yields CASSLRISVGDEQFF.

This sequence joins TRBV6-6 and TRBJ2-5; TRBD1 aligns across 10 bases. From germline, CDR1 is MNHNY and CDR2 SVGAGI (reference sequence). Losses at the gene ends were 4 bases for V and 4 bases for J; bases not matched to a gene: 9. This CDR3 comprises 16 residues. The CDR3 coding sequence is TGTGCCAGCAGTTTACCCCGACAGGGGGCGAGAGAGACCCAGTACTTC. Amino acids: CASSLPRQGARETQYF.

This chain joins TRBV18 and TRBJ1-3, with D maybe TRBD1 (6 bases). The germline V gene encodes CDR1 KGHSH and CDR2 LQKENI. The CDR3 totals 15 residues. V shed 0 bases and J shed 7 bases, with 13 bases lying between them. CDR3 nucleotide sequence: TGTGCCAGCTCACCACCGAACAGGGCGAAGAACACCATATATTTT. As protein: CASSPPNRAKNTIYF.

CDR3 region: CASSEDRLYEQYV. The CDR3 DNA reads TGTGCCAGCAGTGAGGACAGATTATACGAGCAGTACGTC. The chain uses TRBV6-2 or TRBV6-3 and TRBJ2-7; possible D gene TRBD1, 6 bases. The germline V and J ends were trimmed by 5 bases and 4 bases, with 12 bases remaining between them. There are 13 residues in the CDR3. Per germline, CDR1 MNHEY and CDR2 SVGEGT.

This chain connects TRBV13 to TRBJ2-5, with 8 bases lining up with TRBD2. V was clipped by 5 bases and J by 4 bases; unmatched bases: 9. The CDR3 extends over 15 amino acids. Germline CDR1 is PRHDT and CDR2 is FYEKMQ (reference sequence). The CDR3 reads CASSVAGLTTETQYF. CDR3 DNA: TGTGCCAGCAGCGTAGCGGGACTAACGACAGAGACCCAGTACTTC.

The chain employs TRBV25-1 and TRBJ2-3, with D tentatively TRBD1 (7 bases). In germline, CDR1 is MGHDK, CDR2 SYGVNS. The V and J ends lost 6 bases and 2 bases respectively, with 12 bases between them. The CDR3 contains 14 residues. For the CDR3, the DNA is TGTGCCAGCAGCAGGGGGGACTCCACAGATACGCAGTATTTT. This gives the protein CASSRGDSTDTQYF.

This chain uses TRBV7-2 with TRBJ2-1, with 9 bases matching TRBD1. V shed 5 bases, J shed 9 bases, and the junction held 5 bases outside the gene matches. This CDR3 contains 13 residues. Germline lookup yields CDR1 SGHTA and CDR2 FQGNSA. The CDR3: CASSPRTGVEQFF. DNA of the CDR3: TGTGCCAGCAGCCCCCGGACAGGGGTTGAGCAGTTCTTC. Full variable domain (missing parts from reference TRBV7-2 and TRBJ2-1): GAGVSQSPSNKVTEKGKDVELRCDPISGHTALYWYRQSLGQGLEFLIYFQGNSAPDKSGLPSDRFSAERTGGSVSTLTIQRTQQEDSAVYLCASSPRTGVEQFFGPGTRLTVL.

The CDR3 nucleotides are TGTGCCAGCGCCGCAGGTTATAATTCACCCCTCCACTTT. Its protein is CASAAGYNSPLHF. V gene TRBV12-3 or TRBV12-4 combines with J gene TRBJ1-6; D not certain. V gave up 8 bases and J gave up 4 bases, with 9 bases separating them. The CDR3 sequence is 13 residues long.

This chain joins TRBV3-1 (or the pseudogene TRBV3-2) and TRBJ1-2; the D is unclear. The CDR3 sequence is 14 residues long. Germline loops: CDR1 LGHDT, CDR2 YNNKEL (reference sequence). Trimming removed 1 base from V and 5 bases from J, with 11 bases in between. The CDR3 bases are TGTGCCAGCAGCCAAGCCGCAATTACTTATGGCTACACCTTC. It specifies CASSQAAITYGYTF.

CDR3 bases: TGCGCCAGCAGATTTAGCGGGAGCTCCTACAATGAGCAGTTCTTC. Its translation is CASRFSGSSYNEQFF. The chain uses TRBV5-1 and TRBJ2-1; 9 bases line up with TRBD2. V was pared by 5 bases and J by 0 bases, with 3 bases of the junction left unmatched. Germline values: CDR1 SGHRS, CDR2 YFSETQ. The CDR3 totals 15 residues.

This rearrangement joins TRBV6-5 to TRBJ1-2, with 7 bases that match TRBD1. The germline gives CDR1 MNHEY, CDR2 SVGAGI. This CDR3 contains 14 residues. V was clipped by 6 bases and J by 6 bases; unmatched bases: 10. The chain's CDR3 is CASSPETGINGYTF. In nucleotides, the CDR3 is TGTGCCAGCAGCCCGGAGACAGGGATAAATGGCTACACCTTC.

The chain carries TRBV19 and TRBJ1-6; 9 bases align to TRBD1. The CDR3 has 16 amino acids. In germline, CDR1 is LNHDA, CDR2 SQIVND (reference sequence). The J segment lost 7 bases and the V segment lost 6 bases, leaving 10 bases of the junction unmatched. CDR3 bases: TGTGCCAGTAGACCGGGGGACAGGGCTGGCAATTCACCCCTCCACTTT. Protein: CASRPGDRAGNSPLHF.

DNA of the CDR3: TGTGCCAGCAGCCAGCCGGACAGGGAACCCGAGGAGCAGTACTTC. Its translation: CASSQPDREPEEQYF. This chain uses TRBV4-2 with TRBJ2-7, with TRBD1 matching 8 bases. This CDR3 region has 15 residues. Germline V lookup: CDR1 LGHNA, CDR2 YNFKEQ. V gave up 3 bases and J gave up 7 bases; unmatched junction bases: 11.

V usage is TRBV5-6 and J usage is TRBJ2-7; a possible D gene is TRBD1 (6 bases). The CDR3 is 13 amino acids. Trimming took off 5 bases at V and 3 bases at J, with 12 bases between the two ends. In germline, CDR1 is SGHDT, CDR2 YYEEEE. CDR3 region: CASSPTGLYEQYF. CDR3 nucleotides: TGTGCCAGCAGTCCGACAGGACTCTACGAGCAGTACTTC.

The CDR3 here is CASGPRGTGGEKLFF. The CDR3 DNA sequence: TGTGCCAGCGGACCCCGCGGGACAGGGGGCGAAAAACTGTTTTTT. The rearrangement joins TRBV6-5 to TRBJ1-4; the match to TRBD1 covers 12 bases. This CDR3 region has 15 residues. Unmatched junction bases numbered 9, after V lost 8 bases and J lost 8 bases. CDR1 is MNHEY, CDR2 SVGAGI, per germline.

This sequence joins TRBV12-3 or TRBV12-4 and TRBJ1-1; D is possibly TRBD1 (5 bases). This CDR3 spans 13 amino acids. With 6 bases removed from V and 6 bases from J, the gap between germline ends came to 14 bases. CDR3 protein: CASRVSGFPEAFF. CDR3 in DNA: TGTGCCAGCAGAGTTTCAGGGTTCCCTGAAGCTTTCTTT.

This clone was picked up one time. The V gene is TRBV6-6, the J gene TRBJ1-4, with D hard to call. V lost 4 bases and J lost 0, with 9 bases in between. Per the germline V gene, CDR1 is MNHNY and CDR2 is SVGAGI (reference sequence). The CDR3 extends over 15 amino acids. CDR3: CASSSHQTTNEKLFF. In DNA form, the CDR3 reads TGTGCCAGCAGTTCCCATCAGACAACTAATGAAAAACTGTTTTTT.

V is TRBV7-2 and J is TRBJ2-1; 7 nucleotides agree with TRBD1. Germline CDR1 is SGHTA and CDR2 is FQGNSA. The CDR3 spans 15 residues. The trim removed 4 bases at V and 7 bases at J, leaving 10 bases unmatched. In DNA form, the CDR3 reads TGTGCCAGCAGCTGGGGACAGCCAGCGGTTAATGAGCAGTTCTTC. Protein product: CASSWGQPAVNEQFF.

The V and J genes are TRBV18 and TRBJ1-4; D is ambiguous. V lost 6 bases to trimming and J lost 0 bases, with 11 bases between them. CDR1 and CDR2 (germline): KGHSH, LQKENI. This CDR3 contains 15 residues. The CDR3 coding sequence is TGTGCCAGCTCCCCATCGCGGGCAACTAATGAAAAACTGTTTTTT. This gives the protein CASSPSRATNEKLFF.

The chain carries TRBV7-2 and TRBJ2-3; 9 bases align to TRBD1. V gave up 3 bases and J gave up 7 bases; unmatched junction bases: 8. The CDR3 is 15 residues long. CDR1 SGHTA and CDR2 FQGNSA come from the germline V gene. The CDR3 spells CASSLGGQGRYTQYF. The CDR3 DNA follows: TGTGCCAGCAGCTTGGGGGGACAGGGACGCTATACGCAGTATTTT.

This sequence joins TRBV5-1 and TRBJ2-2, with D possibly matching TRBD1 (5 bases). This CDR3 is 13 amino acids long. The V gene lost 2 bases and the J gene lost 6 bases, with 8 bases spanning the gap. CDR1 and CDR2 from the germline V gene are SGHRS and YFSETQ. The CDR3 DNA reads as TGCGCCAGCAGCTTCCAAGGGGCCGGGGAGCTGTTTTTT. Translation: CASSFQGAGELFF.

The V call is TRBV27, the J call TRBJ1-1, with D perhaps TRBD1 (5 bases). Deletions cut 7 bases from V and 1 base from J, with 19 bases between. Germline values: CDR1 MNHEY, CDR2 SMNVEV (reference sequence). The CDR3 consists of 16 residues. CDR3: CASTPWGRVGNTEAFF. CDR3 in DNA: TGTGCCAGCACCCCATGGGGCAGGGTAGGGAACACTGAAGCTTTCTTT.

The genes are TRBV7-9 and TRBJ2-7, with D perhaps TRBD2 (7 bases). Germline CDR1 is SEHNR and CDR2 is FQNEAQ (reference sequence). This CDR3 has 14 amino acids. Trimming stripped 7 bases from V and 1 base from J, with 14 bases between. The CDR3 spells CASTHGGPSYEQYF. Here the CDR3 DNA reads TGTGCCAGCACACACGGGGGGCCTTCCTACGAGCAGTACTTC.

The V and J genes are TRBV6-2 or TRBV6-3 and TRBJ2-7, with D possibly TRBD2 on 6 matching bases. Germline-derived CDR1 and CDR2 are MNHEY and SVGEGT. This CDR3 contains 16 residues. V was pared by 6 bases and J by 3 bases, with 21 bases between. The CDR3 here is CASSPRRGPINYEQYV. CDR3 coding DNA: TGTGCCAGCAGCCCCCGGCGGGGACCTATAAACTACGAGCAGTACGTC.

The chain has TRBV5-6 and TRBJ1-3, with 7 bases lining up with TRBD1. With 4 bases clipped from V and 4 bases from J, the junction kept 5 bases outside the gene matches. CDR1 SGHDT and CDR2 YYEEEE come from the germline V gene. The length of the CDR3 is 14 residues. In DNA form, the CDR3 reads TGTGCCAGCAGCCTAAGGGGGCGAGGAAACACCATATATTTT. It codes for CASSLRGRGNTIYF. Looking up the rest from reference TRBV5-6 and TRBJ1-3 gives the full variable domain: DAGVTQSPTHLIKTRGQQVTLRCSPKSGHDTVSWYQQALGQGPQFIFQYYEEEERQRGNFPDRFSGHQFPNYSSELNVNALLLGDSALYLCASSLRGRGNTIYFGEGSWLTVV.